This entry features one T cell receptor (beta chain) sequence. Antigen unknown. The data were obtained in a study of CD8 T cells in Susac syndrome. Germline CDR1 and CDR2: SQVTM and ANQGSEA. V lost 7 bases to trimming and J lost 2 bases; unmatched junction nucleotides: 14. This CDR3 contains 16 residues. Study results and caveats: It was acknowledged by the study that relatively few individuals were included in its TCR sequencing and HLA analysis.

Relapsing-remitting disease, either stable or active, was present in the treatment-naive patients who were the multiple sclerosis controls. Random-hexamer reverse transcription was applied to roughly 0.5 to 1 ug RNA. By means of immunoSEQ multiplex PCR, TCR beta CDR3 spanning 54 Vbeta and 13 Jbeta underwent amplification. MiXCR was run by TCRdb on the immunoSEQ multiplex PCR reads, yielding one entry per CDR3 protein. The sample records about 290,000 distinct CDR3 sequences, around nine tenths being singletons. This sequence joins TRBV29-1 and TRBJ1-1, with 9 bases lining up with TRBD1. The sequence came from a human donor with multiple sclerosis. Sequencing input: CD8+ T cells from PBMCs. CDR3 protein: CSGQQGALQGNTEAFF. CDR3 nucleotides: TGCAGCGGCCAACAGGGGGCCCTCCAGGGAAACACTGAAGCTTTCTTT.